This TCR beta chain was found in a study of blood T cell repertoires in COVID-19. Study at large: Samples taken during acute and convalescent COVID-19 were collected in the United States, Italy and Spain.

With respect to this clone: An end of the junction does not agree with germline; a read error may underlie this.

The CDR3 loop spans 12 amino acids. CDR1 and CDR2 (germline): KGHSH, LQKENI. Authors' methods: Amplified reference gene primers provided the basis for estimating nucleated cell counts. Clones were sequenced by immunoSEQ multiplex PCR, and TCRdb holds only the in-frame ones, with some missing. V and J calls and clone size are copied from that table; D and trimming were computed from the DNA. This sample has hundreds of thousands of clones, with 75% to 85% found just once. The rearrangement joins TRBV18 to TRBJ1-1; D unclear. Sample: peripheral blood. The sequence came from a woman aged 55 to 70 with active or convalescent COVID-19. The CDR3: CASSPPNSEAFF. The CDR3, as DNA: TGTGCCAGCTCACCACCAAACAGTGAAGCTTTCTTT.